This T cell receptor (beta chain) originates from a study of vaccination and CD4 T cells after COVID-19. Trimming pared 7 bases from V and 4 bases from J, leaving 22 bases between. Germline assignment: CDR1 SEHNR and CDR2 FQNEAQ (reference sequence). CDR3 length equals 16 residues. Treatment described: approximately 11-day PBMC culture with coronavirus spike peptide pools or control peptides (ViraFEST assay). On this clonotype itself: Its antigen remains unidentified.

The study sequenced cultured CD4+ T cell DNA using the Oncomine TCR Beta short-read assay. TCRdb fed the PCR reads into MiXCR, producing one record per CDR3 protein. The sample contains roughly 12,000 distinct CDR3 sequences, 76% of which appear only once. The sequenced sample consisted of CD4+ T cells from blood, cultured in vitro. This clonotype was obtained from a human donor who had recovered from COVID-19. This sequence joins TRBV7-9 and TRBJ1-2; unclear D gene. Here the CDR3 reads CASTDGGWQLGYGYTF. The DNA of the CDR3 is TGTGCCAGCACCGACGGAGGGTGGCAGCTCGGCTATGGCTACACCTTC.